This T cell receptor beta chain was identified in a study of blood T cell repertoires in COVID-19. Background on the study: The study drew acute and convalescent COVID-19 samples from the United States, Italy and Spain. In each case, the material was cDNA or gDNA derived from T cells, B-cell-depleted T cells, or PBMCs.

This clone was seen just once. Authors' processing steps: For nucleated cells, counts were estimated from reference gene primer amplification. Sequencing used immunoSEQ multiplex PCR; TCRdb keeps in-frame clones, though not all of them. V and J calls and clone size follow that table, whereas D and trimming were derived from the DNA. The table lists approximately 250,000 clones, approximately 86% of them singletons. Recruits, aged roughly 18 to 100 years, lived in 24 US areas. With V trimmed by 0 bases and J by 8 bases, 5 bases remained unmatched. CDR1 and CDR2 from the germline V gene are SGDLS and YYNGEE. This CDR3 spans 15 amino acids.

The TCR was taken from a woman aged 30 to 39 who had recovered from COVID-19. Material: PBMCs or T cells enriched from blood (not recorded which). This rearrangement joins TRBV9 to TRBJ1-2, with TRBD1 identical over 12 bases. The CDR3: CASSVGGQGAKGYTF. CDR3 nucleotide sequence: TGTGCCAGCAGCGTAGGGGGACAGGGGGCGAAAGGCTACACCTTC.